This paragraph reports one T cell receptor (beta chain). What it recognizes is unknown. V was trimmed by 3 bases and J by 5 bases, leaving 8 bases between them. Germline V gene data show CDR1 as KGHSH and CDR2 as LQKENI. The CDR3 contains 13 residues. This specimen comes from a study of Graves' ophthalmopathy and Graves' hyperthyroidism. Whole-study findings and limits: Both an approximately 70% sensitivity and an approximately 77% specificity characterized the model's predictions of ophthalmopathy progression.

The sequenced template was RNA, covering the TCR beta CDR3 region. The library came from an HTBI-primed first-round RT-PCR and a second-round multiplex PCR. TCRdb processed the multiplex PCR reads anew with MiXCR; each CDR3 protein has one entry. The repertoire holds hundreds of thousands of distinct CDR3 sequences, about an eighth seen once, with about 10% in the top ten. Sequencing used blood. The gene calls are TRBV18 and TRBJ1-5; D unclear. The TCR was taken from a woman under 40 with Graves' ophthalmopathy. In nucleotides, the CDR3 is TGTGCCAGCTCACCGGCGGATTATCAGCCCCAGCATTTT. It specifies CASSPADYQPQHF. Filled out from reference TRBV18 and TRBJ1-5, the complete variable domain reads NAGVMQNPRHLVRRRGQEARLRCSPMKGHSHVYWYRQLPEEGLKFMVYLQKENIIDESGMPKERFSAEFPKEGPSILRIQQVVRGDSAAYFCASSPADYQPQHFGDGTRLSIL.